The rows below give T cell receptor beta chains drawn from one sample of a study of blood T cell repertoires in COVID-19. The assay was immunoSEQ multiplex PCR, and TCRdb's table has in-frame clones only and misses some. The sample lists under 200,000 clones, roughly 81% occurring once. The sample taken for sequencing was peripheral blood. Receptors were obtained from an elderly woman with acute or convalescent COVID-19. Both conserved end residues are trimmed from each CDR3. Each record gives: D gene, J gene, V gene, clone size, CDR3 length, CDR3 protein. D genes are given only for firm matches. Not all rows give a size; the values are once, few, many and, for expanded clones, a class.

D: .; J: TRBJ2-1; V: TRBV2; size: .; length: 11; CDR3: ASSSGNYNEQF
D: .; J: TRBJ2-3; V: TRBV29-1; size: .; length: 11; CDR3: SVGGGGADTQY
D: .; J: TRBJ2-6; V: TRBV5-4; size: .; length: 13; CDR3: ASSQRRSGANVLT
D: .; J: TRBJ2-7; V: TRBV6-6; size: .; length: 12; CDR3: ASSPTGSPYEQY
D: TRBD1; J: TRBJ2-2; V: TRBV3-1/TRBV3-2; size: .; length: 13; CDR3: ASSQEQQGAGELF
D: TRBD2; J: TRBJ2-5; V: TRBV9; size: .; length: 15; CDR3: ASSVGTSGGGQETQY
D: TRBD1; J: TRBJ1-2; V: TRBV27; size: .; length: 15; CDR3: ASSLVWTGGANYGYT
D: .; J: TRBJ2-7; V: TRBV5-4; size: .; length: 16; CDR3: ASSQDRVSSGLLYEQY
D: .; J: TRBJ1-3; V: TRBV27; size: .; length: 12; CDR3: ASSRHQLGNTIY
D: TRBD1; J: TRBJ2-3; V: TRBV6-2/TRBV6-3; size: .; length: 16; CDR3: ASSYQHFGTGSTDTQY
D: TRBD1; J: TRBJ1-6; V: TRBV3-1/TRBV3-2; size: .; length: 10; CDR3: ASSQRDRAIH
D: .; J: TRBJ1-4; V: TRBV27; size: .; length: 13; CDR3: ASSLYDSIDEKLF
D: TRBD1; J: TRBJ1-2; V: TRBV7-2; size: .; length: 13; CDR3: ASSGPGQGYYGYT
D: .; J: TRBJ2-2; V: TRBV10-1; size: .; length: 11; CDR3: ASSVLRGGELF
D: TRBD1; J: TRBJ1-2; V: TRBV7-9; size: .; length: 13; CDR3: ASSRDSPVHYGYT
D: .; J: TRBJ1-4; V: TRBV18; size: .; length: 17; CDR3: ASSPRQARVGSTNEKLF
D: .; J: TRBJ2-1; V: TRBV19; size: .; length: 11; CDR3: ASSIRLDGGQF
D: TRBD1; J: TRBJ1-5; V: TRBV29-1; size: .; length: 11; CDR3: SGSGGADQPQH
D: .; J: TRBJ2-4; V: TRBV7-9; size: once; length: 11; CDR3: ASSLVGPNIQY
D: TRBD1; J: TRBJ1-5; V: TRBV7-2; size: .; length: 14; CDR3: ASSLEGTGGNQPQH
D: .; J: TRBJ1-2; V: TRBV6-5; size: .; length: 13; CDR3: ASSSRRAGDYGYT
D: TRBD1; J: TRBJ1-2; V: TRBV20-1; size: .; length: 14; CDR3: SASIPWGQAASVYT
D: TRBD1; J: TRBJ2-5; V: TRBV19; size: .; length: 11; CDR3: ASSRTGAETQY
D: TRBD1; J: TRBJ1-5; V: TRBV27; size: .; length: 11; CDR3: ASSSRGPEPQH
D: .; J: TRBJ1-4; V: TRBV5-1; size: .; length: 16; CDR3: ASSQLGQDSATNEKLF
D: .; J: TRBJ2-7; V: TRBV28; size: .; length: 11; CDR3: ASRGGGGGEQY
D: TRBD2; J: TRBJ2-7; V: TRBV27; size: .; length: 14; CDR3: ASARLAGVSSYEQY
D: .; J: TRBJ1-2; V: TRBV2; size: .; length: 11; CDR3: ASRPGGVYGYT
D: TRBD1; J: TRBJ1-2; V: TRBV28; size: .; length: 14; CDR3: ASSLPGQGAPYGYT
D: TRBD2; J: TRBJ2-2; V: TRBV3-1/TRBV3-2; size: .; length: 12; CDR3: ASSLREDTGELF
D: .; J: TRBJ1-1; V: TRBV11-1; size: .; length: 13; CDR3: ASRSGTNKNTEAF
D: TRBD2; J: TRBJ2-1; V: TRBV6-6; size: .; length: 14; CDR3: ASSPSGRGFGNEQF
D: .; J: TRBJ1-1; V: TRBV13; size: .; length: 9; CDR3: ASSLDFEAF
D: .; J: TRBJ1-6; V: TRBV7-9; size: .; length: 13; CDR3: ASSARQDGSSPLH
D: .; J: TRBJ1-2; V: TRBV3-1/TRBV3-2; size: .; length: 12; CDR3: ASILVGTVVGYT
D: .; J: TRBJ1-2; V: TRBV7-8; size: .; length: 13; CDR3: ASSPSGFGIYGYT
D: .; J: TRBJ2-1; V: TRBV2; size: few; length: 10; CDR3: ASSTGWDEQF
D: .; J: TRBJ1-4; V: TRBV7-2; size: once; length: 14; CDR3: ASSLVGGATNEKLF
D: TRBD2; J: TRBJ2-5; V: TRBV5-1; size: .; length: 13; CDR3: ASSPTSGPLRTQY
D: .; J: TRBJ1-6; V: TRBV5-1; size: once; length: 14; CDR3: ASSLGPRAGDSPLH
D: TRBD2; J: TRBJ2-4; V: TRBV5-5; size: .; length: 13; CDR3: ASSLGLAGVDIQY
D: TRBD1; J: TRBJ2-7; V: TRBV24-1; size: .; length: 16; CDR3: ATSDFDQPGTEFYEQY
D: TRBD2; J: TRBJ2-1; V: TRBV3-1/TRBV3-2; size: .; length: 14; CDR3: ASSQVAGGPYNEQF
D: TRBD1; J: TRBJ1-4; V: TRBV19; size: once; length: 14; CDR3: ASNTGGKGDLEKLF
D: .; J: TRBJ2-4; V: TRBV6-4; size: .; length: 11; CDR3: ASSDDSKNIQY
D: TRBD1; J: TRBJ1-2; V: TRBV10-2; size: .; length: 15; CDR3: ASGEVGNRGRKKSYT
D: TRBD1; J: TRBJ1-5; V: TRBV5-5; size: .; length: 12; CDR3: ASSPMTGRQPQH
D: .; J: TRBJ1-2; V: TRBV6-6; size: few; length: 9; CDR3: ASSFLYGYT
D: .; J: TRBJ2-2; V: TRBV6-1; size: .; length: 13; CDR3: ASSEEGQNTGELF